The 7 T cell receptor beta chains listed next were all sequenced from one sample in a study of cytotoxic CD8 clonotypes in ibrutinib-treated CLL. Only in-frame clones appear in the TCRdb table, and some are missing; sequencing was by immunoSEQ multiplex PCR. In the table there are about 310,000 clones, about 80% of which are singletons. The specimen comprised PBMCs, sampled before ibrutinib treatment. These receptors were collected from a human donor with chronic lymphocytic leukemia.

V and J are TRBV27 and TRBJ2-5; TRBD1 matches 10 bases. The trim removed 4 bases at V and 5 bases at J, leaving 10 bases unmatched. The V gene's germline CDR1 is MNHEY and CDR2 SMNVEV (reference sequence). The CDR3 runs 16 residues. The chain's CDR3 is CASSWDRGPSRETQYF. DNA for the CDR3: TGTGCCAGCAGTTGGGACAGGGGCCCCAGTAGGGAGACCCAGTACTTC.

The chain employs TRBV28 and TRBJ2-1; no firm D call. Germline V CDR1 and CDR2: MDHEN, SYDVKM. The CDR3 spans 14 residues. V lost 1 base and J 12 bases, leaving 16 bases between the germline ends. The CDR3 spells CASSLSSSFGGQFF. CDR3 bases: TGTGCCAGCAGTTTATCGAGTTCTTTCGGTGGGCAGTTCTTC.

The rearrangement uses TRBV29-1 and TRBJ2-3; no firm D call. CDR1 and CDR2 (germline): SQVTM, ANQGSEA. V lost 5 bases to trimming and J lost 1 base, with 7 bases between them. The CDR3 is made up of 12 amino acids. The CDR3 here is CSVRQGTDTQYF. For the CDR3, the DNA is TGCAGCGTTAGGCAGGGCACAGATACGCAGTATTTT.

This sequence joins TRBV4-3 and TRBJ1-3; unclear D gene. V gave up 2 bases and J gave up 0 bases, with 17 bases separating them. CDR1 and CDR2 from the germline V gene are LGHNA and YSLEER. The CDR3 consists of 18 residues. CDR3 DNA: TGCGCCAGCAGCCAAAACTCCTTCAAGAGGACCTCTGGAAACACCATATATTTT. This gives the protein CASSQNSFKRTSGNTIYF.

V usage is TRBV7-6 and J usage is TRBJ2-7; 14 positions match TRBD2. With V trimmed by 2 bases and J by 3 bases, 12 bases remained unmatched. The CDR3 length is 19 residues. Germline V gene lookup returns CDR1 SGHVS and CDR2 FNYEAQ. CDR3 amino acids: CASSLRDLGTSGSGYEQYF. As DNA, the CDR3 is TGTGCCAGCAGCTTAAGGGATTTGGGGACTAGCGGGAGTGGCTACGAGCAGTACTTC.

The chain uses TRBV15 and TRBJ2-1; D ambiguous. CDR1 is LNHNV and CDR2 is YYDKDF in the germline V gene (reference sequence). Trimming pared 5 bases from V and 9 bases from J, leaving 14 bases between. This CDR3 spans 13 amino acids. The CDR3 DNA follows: TGTGCCACCAGCCCCCGGCAAGCCGTTGAGCAGTTCTTC. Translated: CATSPRQAVEQFF.

In nucleotides, the CDR3 is TGTGCCACCAGCAGAGATCGTAAGGGGACCTACGAGCAGTACTTC. Translating gives CATSRDRKGTYEQYF. The chain recombines TRBV15 with TRBJ2-7, with a tentative D call TRBD1 (5 bases). V shed 0 bases and J shed 2 bases, with 11 bases lying between them. Germline loops: CDR1 LNHNV, CDR2 YYDKDF (reference sequence). CDR3 length equals 15 residues.